This entry lists 29 T cell receptor beta chains sequenced from one sample in a study of blood T cell repertoires in COVID-19. Libraries were prepared by immunoSEQ multiplex PCR; TCRdb keeps only in-frame clonotypes and omits some of them. The sample contains 100,000 to 150,000 clones, over 75% of which appear only once. The sample was peripheral blood. These receptors all come from an elderly woman with acute or convalescent COVID-19.

The chain recombines TRBV4-2 with TRBJ2-2; TRBD2 might be the D (6 bases). CDR1 and CDR2 (germline): LGHNA, YNFKEQ. Trimming stripped 3 bases from V and 7 bases from J, with 18 bases between. The CDR3 length is 16 residues. Here the CDR3 DNA reads TGTGCCAGCAGCCAGTCAGGCGGGGACCTGGGCGGGGAGCTGTTTTTT. Translating gives CASSQSGGDLGGELFF.

This clone was counted only a few times. CDR3 region: CASRGGSSYNSPLHF. Written as DNA, the CDR3 is TGTGCCAGCAGGGGCGGGAGCTCCTATAATTCACCCCTCCACTTT. This chain uses TRBV5-4 with TRBJ1-6; D not resolved. Trimming removed 5 bases at V and 0 bases at J, with 9 bases between. The CDR3 is 15 amino acids. Germline CDR1 SGHNT, CDR2 YYREEE (reference sequence). The variable domain in full, with the rest retrieved from reference TRBV5-4 and TRBJ1-6, is ETGVTQSPTHLIKTRGQQVTLRCSSQSGHNTVSWYQQALGQGPQFIFQYYREEENGRGNFPPRFSGLQFPNYSSELNVNALELDDSALYLCASRGGSSYNSPLHFGNGTRLTVT.

The genes are TRBV2 and TRBJ2-3; D unresolved. Germline V gene data show CDR1 as SNHLY and CDR2 as FYNNEI. The CDR3 extends over 15 amino acids. The V end was cut by 7 bases, the J end by 0 bases, with 14 bases between. CDR3 bases: TGTGCCAGCACCCCCAGCGCGGCTAGCACAGATACGCAGTATTTT. This translates into CASTPSAASTDTQYF. The full variable domain, rest sourced from reference TRBV2 and TRBJ2-3, is EPEVTQTPSHQVTQMGQEVILRCVPISNHLYFYWYRQILGQKVEFLVSFYNNEISEKSEIFDDQFSVERPDGSNFTLKIRSTKLEDSAMYFCASTPSAASTDTQYFGPGTRLTVL.

This sequence joins TRBV4-1 and TRBJ2-7; possible D gene TRBD1, 7 bases. V was cut by 3 bases and J by 4 bases, with 16 bases left in between. The CDR3 sequence is 15 residues long. Germline V gene sequence: CDR1 MGHRA, CDR2 YSYEKL. Here the CDR3 DNA reads TGCGCCAGCAGCCAGTTACAGGGGAGGTTGTACGAGCAGTACTTC. Translating it yields CASSQLQGRLYEQYF.

This clone was seen once. V usage is TRBV2 and J usage is TRBJ1-6; D is perhaps TRBD1 (6 bases). CDR1 and CDR2 (germline): SNHLY, FYNNEI. With 6 bases removed from V and 7 bases from J, the gap between germline ends came to 10 bases. This CDR3 has 13 amino acids. The DNA for the CDR3 is TGTGCCAGCAGGACAGGCTCGAATTCACCCCTCCACTTT. Translating gives CASRTGSNSPLHF.

The gene calls are TRBV2 and TRBJ1-5, with TRBD1 identical over 8 bases. The CDR3 contains 14 residues. CDR1 is SNHLY and CDR2 is FYNNEI in the germline V gene. V shed 6 bases, J shed 6 bases, and the junction held 7 bases outside the gene matches. CDR3 coding DNA: TGTGCCAGCAGCGGACAGGGAGGCTCTCAGCCCCAGCATTTT. Protein: CASSGQGGSQPQHF.

This clone was seen a few times. V is TRBV7-2 and J is TRBJ1-1; D is ambiguous. The germline CDR1 and CDR2 sequences are SGHTA and FQGNSA. Trimming left V 1 base short and J 7 bases short, with 13 bases between. The CDR3 contains 14 residues. This chain's CDR3 is CASSLGEGFNEAFF. CDR3 DNA: TGTGCCAGCAGCTTAGGAGAGGGATTTAATGAAGCTTTCTTT.

Only a few counts were recorded for this clone. The rearrangement links TRBV5-4 to TRBJ1-2; D unresolved. The CDR3 totals 15 residues. The ends were cut back, 4 bases at V and 6 bases at J, with 19 bases in the middle. CDR1 and CDR2 from the germline V gene are SGHNT and YYREEE (reference sequence). For the CDR3, the DNA is TGTGCCAGCAGCCAGAAGATTGCGGGATTCAATGGCTACACCTTC. Its translation is CASSQKIAGFNGYTF.

The chain uses TRBV29-1 and TRBJ1-2; D may be TRBD1 (6 bases). Germline loops: CDR1 SQVTM, CDR2 ANQGSEA. This CDR3 is 13 amino acids long. V was cut by 3 bases and J by 7 bases, with 15 bases left in between. The CDR3 nucleotides are TGCAGCGTTGATTCCGGGGGGCGGGGTGGCTACACCTTC. This translates into CSVDSGGRGGYTF.

The chain is built from TRBV5-1 and TRBJ2-5; 8 nucleotides line up with TRBD2. This CDR3 spans 17 amino acids. After removal of 0 bases from V and 1 base from J, the junction contained 8 bases not matched to a gene. Germline V CDR1 and CDR2: SGHRS, YFSETQ. The CDR3 spells CASSLGLAGSFQETQYF. The CDR3 DNA sequence: TGCGCCAGCAGCTTGGGGTTAGCGGGGTCATTCCAAGAGACCCAGTACTTC. Full variable domain (outside the CDR3, taken from reference TRBV5-1 and TRBJ2-5): KAGVTQTPRYLIKTRGQQVTLSCSPISGHRSVSWYQQTPGQGLQFLFEYFSETQRNKGNFPGRFSGRQFSNSRSEMNVSTLELGDSALYLCASSLGLAGSFQETQYFGPGTRLLVL.

The chain links TRBV7-6 to TRBJ2-3; TRBD1 agrees at 9 bases. The junction had 8 bases not matched to a gene; V was cut back by 5 bases and J by 2 bases. The CDR3 spans 16 residues. Germline CDR1 reads SGHVS; CDR2 reads FNYEAQ. CDR3 DNA sequence: TGTGCCAGCAGCCAACCGGGACAGGGTGTCACAGATACGCAGTATTTT. Protein: CASSQPGQGVTDTQYF.

The chain carries TRBV7-9 and TRBJ2-1; 8 bases align to TRBD1. Germline V gene data show CDR1 as SEHNR and CDR2 as FQNEAQ (reference sequence). J was trimmed by 8 bases and V by 2 bases; bases with no gene match: 8. This CDR3 spans 15 amino acids. The CDR3 DNA reads TGTGCCAGCAGCTTACGGGGGACAGGCCGGGATGAGCAGTTCTTC. This codes for CASSLRGTGRDEQFF.

As to this clone: The sample contains more than one DNA sequence encoding this CDR3. This chain connects TRBV27 to TRBJ1-1; D remains unclear. V dropped 0 bases and J dropped 1 base, with 3 bases sitting between them. Germline V gene sequence: CDR1 MNHEY, CDR2 SMNVEV (reference sequence). This CDR3 is built from 13 residues. The CDR3 region is CASSLSRNTEAFF. As DNA, the CDR3 is TGTGCCAGCAGTTTATCGAGGAACACTGAAGCTTTCTTT.

This clone was found once. The V gene is TRBV19, the J gene TRBJ1-5; D perhaps matches TRBD1 (6 bases). The V gene's germline CDR1 is LNHDA and CDR2 SQIVND (reference sequence). This CDR3 spans 16 amino acids. The V and J ends lost 8 bases and 2 bases respectively, with 19 bases between them. The CDR3 sequence: CASGKVRGDGNQPQHF. CDR3 sequence (DNA): TGTGCCAGTGGTAAGGTCAGGGGCGACGGCAATCAGCCCCAGCATTTT.

The V call is TRBV5-6, the J call TRBJ1-2, with D hard to call. Germline CDR1 reads SGHDT; CDR2 reads YYEEEE. V was pared by 0 bases and J by 5 bases, with 5 bases between. The CDR3 length is 12 residues. DNA for the CDR3: TGTGCCAGCAGCTTGGCCGGGTATGGCTACACCTTC. Translating gives CASSLAGYGYTF.

The V gene is TRBV6-1, the J gene TRBJ2-5; 9 nucleotides match TRBD1. This CDR3 contains 15 residues. Germline V gene data show CDR1 as MNHNS and CDR2 as SASEGT. Trimming removed 3 bases from V and 4 bases from J; junction bases left unmatched: 6. CDR3 sequence (DNA): TGTGCCAGCAGTGAGGGACAGGGAGGGGGAGAGACCCAGTACTTC. Encoded protein: CASSEGQGGGETQYF.

The gene calls are TRBV5-1 and TRBJ2-3; D perhaps matches TRBD1 (5 bases). This CDR3 comprises 15 residues. The germline CDR1 and CDR2 sequences are SGHRS and YFSETQ. V dropped 3 bases and J dropped 4 bases, with 15 bases sitting between them. The DNA of the CDR3 is TGCGCCAGCAGCTCGTCTTCAAGGGGCGCAGATACGCAGTATTTT. Encoded protein: CASSSSSRGADTQYF.

This chain connects TRBV5-1 to TRBJ2-1, with unresolved D. The CDR3 has 15 residues. V gave up 6 bases and J gave up 7 bases, with 20 bases separating them. Germline lookup yields CDR1 SGHRS and CDR2 YFSETQ. CDR3 residues: CASTQSMLGMNEQFF. In DNA, the CDR3 is TGCGCCAGCACCCAGTCCATGCTAGGCATGAATGAGCAGTTCTTC.

This clone turned up a few times. The CDR3 loop is CASSNTGGNSNQPQHF. In DNA, the CDR3 is TGTGCCAGCAGCAACACAGGGGGCAATAGCAATCAGCCCCAGCATTTT. The rearrangement links TRBV7-2 to TRBJ1-5, with TRBD1 identical over 9 bases. Germline lookup yields CDR1 SGHTA and CDR2 FQGNSA. The length of the CDR3 is 16 residues. V lost 5 bases to trimming and J lost 0 bases; unmatched junction nucleotides: 5. Using reference TRBV7-2 and TRBJ1-5 for the parts outside the CDR3, the full variable domain is GAGVSQSPSNKVTEKGKDVELRCDPISGHTALYWYRQSLGQGLEFLIYFQGNSAPDKSGLPSDRFSAERTGGSVSTLTIQRTQQEDSAVYLCASSNTGGNSNQPQHFGDGTRLSIL.

This CDR3 reads CASSFEGVSYGYTF. Written as DNA, the CDR3 is TGCGCCAGCAGCTTTGAGGGGGTTTCCTATGGCTACACCTTC. The chain combines TRBV5-1 with TRBJ1-2, with D perhaps TRBD1 (6 bases). Deletions cut 2 bases from V and 4 bases from J, with 12 bases between. This CDR3 has 14 residues. From germline, CDR1 is SGHRS and CDR2 YFSETQ.

This clone showed up many times. The genes are TRBV4-1 and TRBJ1-1; 9 nucleotides line up with TRBD1. CDR3 size: 19 residues. With V trimmed by 2 bases and J by 0 bases, 13 bases remained unmatched. Per the germline V gene, CDR1 is MGHRA and CDR2 is YSYEKL. The CDR3 nucleotides read TGCGCCAGCAGCCAACCTCCTCTCACAGGGGGCCGGTTGAACACTGAAGCTTTCTTT. This codes for CASSQPPLTGGRLNTEAFF.

The J gene is TRBJ1-2, the V gene TRBV28; D gene ambiguous. Germline V CDR1 and CDR2: MDHEN, SYDVKM. With 2 bases removed from V and 8 bases from J, the gap between germline ends came to 12 bases. CDR3 length: 13 residues. The CDR3 is CASSLGSRYGYTF. The DNA for the CDR3 is TGTGCCAGCAGTTTAGGTAGCAGATACGGCTACACCTTC.

J is TRBJ2-1 and V is TRBV18; D gene ambiguous. The V end lost 3 bases, the J end lost 8 bases, and 11 bases lay between the germline ends. Germline assignment: CDR1 KGHSH and CDR2 LQKENI. The CDR3 spans 13 residues. The CDR3 nucleotides read TGTGCCAGCTCACCGGCGAGCGTGGATGAGCAGTTCTTC. The encoded protein is CASSPASVDEQFF.

V gene TRBV3-1 (or the pseudogene TRBV3-2) combines with J gene TRBJ1-4, with a possible D match to TRBD1 (6 bases). The length of the CDR3 is 16 residues. Germline V gene sequence: CDR1 LGHDT, CDR2 YNNKEL (reference sequence). V was cut by 4 bases and J by 5 bases, with 17 bases left in between. The CDR3 is CASSPRDAGTNEKLFF. DNA of the CDR3: TGTGCCAGCAGCCCCCGGGACGCAGGGACAAATGAAAAACTGTTTTTT.

The V gene is TRBV2, the J gene TRBJ1-2, with 8 bases aligning to TRBD1. This CDR3 has 14 amino acids. In germline, CDR1 is SNHLY, CDR2 FYNNEI. The V and J ends lost 4 bases and 4 bases, in that order; junction bases with no gene match: 5. In DNA form, the CDR3 reads TGTGCCAGCAGTGTCGCCGGGACAGGCTATGGCTACACCTTC. Residues: CASSVAGTGYGYTF. Combining the CDR3 with reference TRBV2 and TRBJ1-2 gives the whole variable domain EPEVTQTPSHQVTQMGQEVILRCVPISNHLYFYWYRQILGQKVEFLVSFYNNEISEKSEIFDDQFSVERPDGSNFTLKIRSTKLEDSAMYFCASSVAGTGYGYTFGSGTRLTVV.

The V and J genes are TRBV2 and TRBJ1-1; 8 nucleotides agree with TRBD1. Germline values: CDR1 SNHLY, CDR2 FYNNEI. V lost 11 bases and J lost 3; bases outside the gene matches: 11. There are 14 residues in the CDR3. CDR3 in DNA: TGTGCCCAGCGTGGGGGACAGGATGACACTGAAGCTTTCTTT. Translating gives CAQRGGQDDTEAFF. Based on the CDR3 plus reference TRBV2 and TRBJ1-1, the full variable domain is EPEVTQTPSHQVTQMGQEVILRCVPISNHLYFYWYRQILGQKVEFLVSFYNNEISEKSEIFDDQFSVERPDGSNFTLKIRSTKLEDSAMYFCAQRGGQDDTEAFFGQGTRLTVV.

This chain links TRBV15 with TRBJ2-7, with 10 bases that match TRBD1. With V trimmed by 2 bases and J by 5 bases, 12 bases remained unmatched. CDR1 LNHNV and CDR2 YYDKDF come from the germline V gene (reference sequence). The CDR3 totals 17 residues. In DNA form, the CDR3 reads TGTGCCACCAGCAGACAAAGACAGGGGGCAATCATACACGAGCAGTACTTC. It translates to CATSRQRQGAIIHEQYF. The full variable domain, completed using reference TRBV15 and TRBJ2-7, is DAMVIQNPRYQVTQFGKPVTLSCSQTLNHNVMYWYQQKSSQAPKLLFHYYDKDFNNEADTPDNFQSRRPNTSFCFLDIRSPGLGDTAMYLCATSRQRQGAIIHEQYFGPGTRLTVT.

This sequence joins TRBV4-3 and TRBJ2-2, with D possibly matching TRBD2 (7 bases). V lost 0 bases and J lost 3, with 17 bases in between. Per the germline V gene, CDR1 is LGHNA and CDR2 is YSLEER. The CDR3 covers 18 residues. CDR3 region: CASSQDLPGGSDTGELFF. The CDR3 DNA is TGCGCCAGCAGCCAAGATCTACCGGGGGGCTCCGACACCGGGGAGCTGTTTTTT.

The chain uses TRBV19 and TRBJ1-1; a possible D gene is TRBD1 (6 bases). The CDR3 is 14 amino acids. V was cut by 3 bases and J by 5 bases, with 13 bases left in between. Germline lookup yields CDR1 LNHDA and CDR2 SQIVND (reference sequence). CDR3 sequence: CASSIQGRGTEAFF. CDR3 DNA sequence: TGTGCCAGTAGTATTCAGGGGAGAGGGACTGAAGCTTTCTTT.